This T cell receptor (beta chain) was documented in a study of radiation and T cells in renal cell carcinoma. The time point is: blood 4 weeks post-SBRT, at nephrectomy. Described treatment: 15 Gy SBRT to primary tumor, nephrectomy 4 weeks later. Nephrectomy followed 15 Gy stereotactic body radiation by 4 weeks. This renal cell carcinoma was of the clear cell type. The CDR3 has 15 amino acids. Germline V gives CDR1 MNHEY, CDR2 SVGAGI. V was clipped by 4 bases and J by 6 bases, with 18 bases between them. Assay: immunoSEQ multiplex PCR; the TCRdb copy retains only in-frame clones and omits some. The table records approximately 83,000 clones, around four fifths of them present only once. This clone was found once.

The V call is TRBV6-5, the J call TRBJ1-1; D gene uncertain. The receptor was isolated from a man aged 50 to 59 with renal cell carcinoma. This specimen consisted of blood, obtained from a patient whose treatment included radiotherapy and nephrectomy. CDR3 sequence reads: CASSSGPRAMAEAFF. DNA of the CDR3: TGTGCCAGCAGTTCGGGTCCCCGGGCGATGGCTGAAGCTTTCTTT.